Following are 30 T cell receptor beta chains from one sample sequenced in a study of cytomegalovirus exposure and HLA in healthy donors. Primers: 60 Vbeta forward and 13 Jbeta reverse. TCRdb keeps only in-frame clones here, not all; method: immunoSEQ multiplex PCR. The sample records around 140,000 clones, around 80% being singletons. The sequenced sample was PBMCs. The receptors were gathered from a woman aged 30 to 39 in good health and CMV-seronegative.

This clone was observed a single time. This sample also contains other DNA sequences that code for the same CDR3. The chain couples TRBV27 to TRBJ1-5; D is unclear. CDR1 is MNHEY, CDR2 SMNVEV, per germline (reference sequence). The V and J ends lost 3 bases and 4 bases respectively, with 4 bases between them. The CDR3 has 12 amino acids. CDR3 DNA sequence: TGTGCCAGCAGTTTTTTAAATCAGCCCCAGCATTTT. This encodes CASSFLNQPQHF.

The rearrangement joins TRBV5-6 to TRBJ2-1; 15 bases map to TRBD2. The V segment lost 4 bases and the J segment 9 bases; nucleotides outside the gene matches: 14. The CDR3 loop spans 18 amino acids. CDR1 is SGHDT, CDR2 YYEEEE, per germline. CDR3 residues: CASSDWTSGGESSGEQFF. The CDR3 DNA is TGTGCCAGCAGCGATTGGACTAGCGGGGGGGAGAGTTCTGGTGAGCAGTTCTTC.

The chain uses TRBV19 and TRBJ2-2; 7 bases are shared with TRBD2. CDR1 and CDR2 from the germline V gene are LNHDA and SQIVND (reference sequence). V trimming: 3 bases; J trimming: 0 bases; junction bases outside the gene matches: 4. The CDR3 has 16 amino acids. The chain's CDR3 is CASSIVAGANTGELFF. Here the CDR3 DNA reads TGTGCCAGTAGTATCGTAGCGGGCGCGAACACCGGGGAGCTGTTTTTT.

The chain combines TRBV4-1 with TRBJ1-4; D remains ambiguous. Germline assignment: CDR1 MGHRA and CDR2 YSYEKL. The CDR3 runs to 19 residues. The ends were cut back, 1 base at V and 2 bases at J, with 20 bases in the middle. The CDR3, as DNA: TGCGCCAGCAGCCAAGTCTTAGGGAGGATTTTAGGGACTAATGAAAAACTGTTTTTT. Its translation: CASSQVLGRILGTNEKLFF.

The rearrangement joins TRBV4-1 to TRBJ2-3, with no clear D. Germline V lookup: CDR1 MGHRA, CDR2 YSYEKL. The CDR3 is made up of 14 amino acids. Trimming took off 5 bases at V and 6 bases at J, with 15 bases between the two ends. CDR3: CASSGNPIWDTQYF. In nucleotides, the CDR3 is TGCGCCAGCAGCGGCAACCCGATCTGGGATACGCAGTATTTT.

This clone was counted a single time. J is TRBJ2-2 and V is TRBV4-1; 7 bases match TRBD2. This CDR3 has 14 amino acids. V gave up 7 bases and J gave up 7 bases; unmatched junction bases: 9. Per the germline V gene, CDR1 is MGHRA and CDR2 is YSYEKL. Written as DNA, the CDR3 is TGCGCCAGCACCCAGGGTCCGGGGGGCGGGGAGCTGTTTTTT. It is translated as CASTQGPGGGELFF.

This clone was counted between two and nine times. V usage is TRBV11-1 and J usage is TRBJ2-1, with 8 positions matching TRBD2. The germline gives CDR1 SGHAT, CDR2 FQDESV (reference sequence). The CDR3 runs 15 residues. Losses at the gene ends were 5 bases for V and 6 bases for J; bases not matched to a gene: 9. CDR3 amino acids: CASSKGTSGGNEQFF. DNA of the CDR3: TGTGCCAGCAGCAAAGGGACTAGTGGTGGCAATGAGCAGTTCTTC. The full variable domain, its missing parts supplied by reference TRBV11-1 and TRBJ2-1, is EAEVAQSPRYKITEKSQAVAFWCDPISGHATLYWYRQILGQGPELLVQFQDESVVDDSQLPKDRFSAERLKGVDSTLKIQPAELGDSAMYLCASSKGTSGGNEQFFGPGTRLTVL.

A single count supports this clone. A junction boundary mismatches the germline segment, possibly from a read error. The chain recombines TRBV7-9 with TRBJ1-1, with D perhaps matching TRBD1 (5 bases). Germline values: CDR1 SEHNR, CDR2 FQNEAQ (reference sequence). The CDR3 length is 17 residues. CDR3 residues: CSSSPHVAGIANTEAFF. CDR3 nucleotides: TGTTCCAGCAGCCCCCACGTGGCAGGGATCGCGAACACTGAAGCTTTCTTT.

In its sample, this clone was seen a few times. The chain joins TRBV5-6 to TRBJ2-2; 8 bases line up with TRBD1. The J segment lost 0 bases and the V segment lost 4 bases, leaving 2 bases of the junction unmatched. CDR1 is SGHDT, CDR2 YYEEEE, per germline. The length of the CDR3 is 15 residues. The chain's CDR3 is CASSRGQANTGELFF. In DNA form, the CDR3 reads TGTGCCAGCAGCCGGGGACAGGCGAACACCGGGGAGCTGTTTTTT. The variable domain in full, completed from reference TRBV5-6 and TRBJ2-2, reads DAGVTQSPTHLIKTRGQQVTLRCSPKSGHDTVSWYQQALGQGPQFIFQYYEEEERQRGNFPDRFSGHQFPNYSSELNVNALLLGDSALYLCASSRGQANTGELFFGEGSRLTVL.

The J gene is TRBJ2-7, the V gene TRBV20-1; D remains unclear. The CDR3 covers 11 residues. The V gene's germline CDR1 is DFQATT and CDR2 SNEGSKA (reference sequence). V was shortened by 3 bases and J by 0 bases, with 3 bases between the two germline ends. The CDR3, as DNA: TGCAGTGCTAGTAACTCCTACGAGCAGTACTTC. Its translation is CSASNSYEQYF.

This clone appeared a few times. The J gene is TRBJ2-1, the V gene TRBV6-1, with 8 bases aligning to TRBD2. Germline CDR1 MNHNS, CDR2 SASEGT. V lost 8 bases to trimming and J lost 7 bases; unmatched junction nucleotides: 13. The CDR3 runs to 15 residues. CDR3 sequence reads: CASHRSGRGYNEQFF. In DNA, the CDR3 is TGTGCCAGCCATAGGAGCGGGAGAGGATATAATGAGCAGTTCTTC.

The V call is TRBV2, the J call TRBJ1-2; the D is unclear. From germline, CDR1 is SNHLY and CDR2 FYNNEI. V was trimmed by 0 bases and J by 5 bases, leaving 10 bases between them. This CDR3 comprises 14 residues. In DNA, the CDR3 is TGTGCCAGCAGTGAAGCGAACACAGATTATGGCTACACCTTC. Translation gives CASSEANTDYGYTF.

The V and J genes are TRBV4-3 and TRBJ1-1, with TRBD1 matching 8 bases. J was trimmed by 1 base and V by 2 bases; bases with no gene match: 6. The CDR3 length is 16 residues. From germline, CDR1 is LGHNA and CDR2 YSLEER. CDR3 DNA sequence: TGCGCCAGCAGCCAATTCGGGACAGGACCGAACACTGAAGCTTTCTTT. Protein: CASSQFGTGPNTEAFF.

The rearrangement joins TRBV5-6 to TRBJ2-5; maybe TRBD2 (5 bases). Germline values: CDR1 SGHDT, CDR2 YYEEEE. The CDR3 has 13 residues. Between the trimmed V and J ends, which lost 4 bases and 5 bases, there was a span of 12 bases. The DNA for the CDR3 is TGTGCCAGCAGCCTAGGTCCGGGGGAGACCCAGTACTTC. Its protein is CASSLGPGETQYF.

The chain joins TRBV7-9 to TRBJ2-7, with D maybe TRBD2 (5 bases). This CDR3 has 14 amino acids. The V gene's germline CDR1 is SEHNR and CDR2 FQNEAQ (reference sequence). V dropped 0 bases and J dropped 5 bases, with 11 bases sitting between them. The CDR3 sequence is CASSLALVANEQYF. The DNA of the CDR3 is TGTGCCAGCAGCTTAGCCCTGGTAGCGAACGAGCAGTACTTC. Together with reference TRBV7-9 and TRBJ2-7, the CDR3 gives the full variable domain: DTGVSQNPRHKITKRGQNVTFRCDPISEHNRLYWYRQTLGQGPEFLTYFQNEAQLEKSRLLSDRFSAERPKGSFSTLEIQRTEQGDSAMYLCASSLALVANEQYFGPGTRLTVT.

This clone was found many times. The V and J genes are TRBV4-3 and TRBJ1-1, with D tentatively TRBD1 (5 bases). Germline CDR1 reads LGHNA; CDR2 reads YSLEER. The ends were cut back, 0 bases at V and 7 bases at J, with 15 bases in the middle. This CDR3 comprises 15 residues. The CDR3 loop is CASSQDPVPGNEAFF. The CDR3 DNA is TGCGCCAGCAGCCAAGATCCAGTGCCAGGGAATGAAGCTTTCTTT.

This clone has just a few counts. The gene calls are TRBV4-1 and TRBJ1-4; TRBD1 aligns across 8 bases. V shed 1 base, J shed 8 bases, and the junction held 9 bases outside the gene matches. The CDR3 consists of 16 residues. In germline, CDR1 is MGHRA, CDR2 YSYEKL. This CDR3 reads CASSQAGTGLYEKLFF. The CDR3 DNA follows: TGCGCCAGCAGCCAAGCGGGGACAGGCTTATACGAAAAACTGTTTTTT.

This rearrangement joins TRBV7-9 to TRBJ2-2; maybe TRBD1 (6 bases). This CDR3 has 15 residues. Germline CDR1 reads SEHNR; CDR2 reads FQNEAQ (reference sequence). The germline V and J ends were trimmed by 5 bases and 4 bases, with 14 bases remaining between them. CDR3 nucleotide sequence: TGTGCCAGCAGCCGGGATACAGGGCGCACCGGGGAGCTGTTTTTT. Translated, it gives CASSRDTGRTGELFF.

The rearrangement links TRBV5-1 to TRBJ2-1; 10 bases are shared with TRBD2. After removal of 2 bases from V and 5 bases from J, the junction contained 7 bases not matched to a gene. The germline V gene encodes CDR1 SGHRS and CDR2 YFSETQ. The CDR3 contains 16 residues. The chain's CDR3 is CASSFSSGSIDNEQFF. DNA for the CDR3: TGCGCCAGCAGCTTCTCTAGCGGGAGTATCGACAATGAGCAGTTCTTC.

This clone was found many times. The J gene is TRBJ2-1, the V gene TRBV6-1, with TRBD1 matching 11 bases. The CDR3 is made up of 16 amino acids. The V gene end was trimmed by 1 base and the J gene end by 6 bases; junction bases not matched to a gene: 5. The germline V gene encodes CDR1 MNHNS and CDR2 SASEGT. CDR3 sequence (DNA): TGTGCCAGCAGTGAAGAGGAGGGGACAGGGGGCAATGAGCAGTTCTTC. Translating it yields CASSEEEGTGGNEQFF.

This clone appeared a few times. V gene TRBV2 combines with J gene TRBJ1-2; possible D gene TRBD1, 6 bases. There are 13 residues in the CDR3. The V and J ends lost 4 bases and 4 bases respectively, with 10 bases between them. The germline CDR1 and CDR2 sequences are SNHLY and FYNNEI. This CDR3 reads CASSGTGRYGYTF. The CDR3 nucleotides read TGTGCCAGCAGTGGAACAGGGCGCTATGGCTACACCTTC.

The CDR3 sequence is CASTGTGGGRQPQHF. The CDR3 bases are TGTGCCAGTACTGGGACAGGGGGAGGGCGTCAGCCCCAGCATTTT. The chain recombines TRBV19 with TRBJ1-5, with 11 bases identical to TRBD1. The CDR3 spans 15 residues. CDR1 LNHDA and CDR2 SQIVND come from the germline V gene (reference sequence). With V trimmed by 7 bases and J by 6 bases, 8 bases remained unmatched. The variable domain in full, with the rest retrieved from reference TRBV19 and TRBJ1-5, is DGGITQSPKYLFRKEGQNVTLSCEQNLNHDAMYWYRQDPGQGLRLIYYSQIVNDFQKGDIAEGYSVSREKKESFPLTVTSAQKNPTAFYLCASTGTGGGRQPQHFGDGTRLSIL.

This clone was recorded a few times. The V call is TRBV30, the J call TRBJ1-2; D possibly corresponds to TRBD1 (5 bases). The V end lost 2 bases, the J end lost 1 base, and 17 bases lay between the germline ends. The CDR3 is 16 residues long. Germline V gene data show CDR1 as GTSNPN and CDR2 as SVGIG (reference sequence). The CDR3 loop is CAWSLGQGPFNYGYTF. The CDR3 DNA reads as TGTGCCTGGAGTCTCGGGCAGGGCCCGTTTAACTATGGCTACACCTTC.

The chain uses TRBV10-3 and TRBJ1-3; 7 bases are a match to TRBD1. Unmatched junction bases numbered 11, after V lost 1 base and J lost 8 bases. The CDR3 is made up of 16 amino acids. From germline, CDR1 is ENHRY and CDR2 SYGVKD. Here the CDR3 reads CAISELQGSLFDTIYF. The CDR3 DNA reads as TGTGCCATCAGTGAGTTACAGGGGTCTCTCTTCGACACCATATATTTT.

CDR3 protein: CSVKITGTGELFF. As DNA, the CDR3 is TGCAGCGTTAAGATCACGGGCACCGGGGAGCTGTTTTTT. The chain is built from TRBV29-1 and TRBJ2-2, with D unclear. The CDR3 is made up of 13 amino acids. Germline V CDR1 and CDR2: SQVTM, ANQGSEA. Trimming took off 5 bases at V and 4 bases at J, with 11 bases between the two ends.

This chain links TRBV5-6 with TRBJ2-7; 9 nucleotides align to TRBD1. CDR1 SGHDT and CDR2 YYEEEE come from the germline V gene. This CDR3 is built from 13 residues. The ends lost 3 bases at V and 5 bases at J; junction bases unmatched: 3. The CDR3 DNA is TGTGCCAGCAGCTGGGACAGGGTCCACGAGCAGTACTTC. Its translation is CASSWDRVHEQYF. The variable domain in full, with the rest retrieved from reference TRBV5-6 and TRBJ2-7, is DAGVTQSPTHLIKTRGQQVTLRCSPKSGHDTVSWYQQALGQGPQFIFQYYEEEERQRGNFPDRFSGHQFPNYSSELNVNALLLGDSALYLCASSWDRVHEQYFGPGTRLTVT.

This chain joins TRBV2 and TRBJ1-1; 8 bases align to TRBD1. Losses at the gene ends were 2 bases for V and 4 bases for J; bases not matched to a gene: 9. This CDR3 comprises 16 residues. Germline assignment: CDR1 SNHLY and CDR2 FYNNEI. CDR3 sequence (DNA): TGTGCCAGCAGTGAACGCAGGGGGCGGGGGTTCACTGAAGCTTTCTTT. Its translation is CASSERRGRGFTEAFF. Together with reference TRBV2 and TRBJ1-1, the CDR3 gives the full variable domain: EPEVTQTPSHQVTQMGQEVILRCVPISNHLYFYWYRQILGQKVEFLVSFYNNEISEKSEIFDDQFSVERPDGSNFTLKIRSTKLEDSAMYFCASSERRGRGFTEAFFGQGTRLTVV.

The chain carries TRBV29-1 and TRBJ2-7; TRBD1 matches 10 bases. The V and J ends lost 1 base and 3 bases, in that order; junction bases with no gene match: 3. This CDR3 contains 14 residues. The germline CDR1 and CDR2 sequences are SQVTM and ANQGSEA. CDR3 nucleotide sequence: TGCAGCGTTGAAGGGGGACAGGGGATCTACGAGCAGTACTTC. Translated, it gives CSVEGGQGIYEQYF.

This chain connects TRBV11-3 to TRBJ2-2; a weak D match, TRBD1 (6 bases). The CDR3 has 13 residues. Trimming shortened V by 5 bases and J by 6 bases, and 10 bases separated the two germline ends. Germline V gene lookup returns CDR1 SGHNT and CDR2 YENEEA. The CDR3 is CASSNRVPGELFF. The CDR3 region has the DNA TGTGCCAGCAGCAACAGGGTTCCCGGGGAGCTGTTTTTT.

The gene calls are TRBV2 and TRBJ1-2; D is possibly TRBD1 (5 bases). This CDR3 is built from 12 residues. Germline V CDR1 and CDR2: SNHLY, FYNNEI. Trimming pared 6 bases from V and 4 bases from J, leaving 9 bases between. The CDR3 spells CASRRDSYGYTF. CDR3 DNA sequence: TGTGCCAGCAGAAGAGACAGCTATGGCTACACCTTC.